Sequencing of this TCR beta chain was carried out in a study of CD8 T cells in Susac syndrome. The study's findings and limits: Susac-specific public clones found in total CD8+ repertoires numbered more than 15, and those in CD8+ TEMRA repertoires numbered about five.

V was pared by 0 bases and J by 7 bases, with 3 bases of the junction left unmatched. CDR1 and CDR2 (germline): SGDLS, YYNGEE. CDR3 length: 14 residues. Note on this clonotype: Its matching antigen is unknown.

After extraction with the RNeasy kit, roughly 0.5 to 1 ug of the RNA was reverse transcribed using random hexamers. Multiplex PCR with immunoSEQ amplified the TCR beta CDR3 across 54 Vbeta and 13 Jbeta. TCRdb independently ran MiXCR on the immunoSEQ multiplex PCR reads; one entry per CDR3 protein. Of 95,000 to 150,000 distinct CDR3 sequences in the sample, roughly 94% were seen once. Negative isolation was applied to CD8+ and CD4+ T cells, and FACS enrichment was applied to TEMRA cells. The chain couples TRBV9 to TRBJ2-1; 8 bases fit TRBD2. Input material: CD8+ T cells from PBMCs. The receptor comes from a human donor with Susac syndrome. CDR3 DNA: TGTGCCAGCAGCGTAGCTGGGACTAGGAATGAGCAGTTCTTC. Translating it yields CASSVAGTRNEQFF.